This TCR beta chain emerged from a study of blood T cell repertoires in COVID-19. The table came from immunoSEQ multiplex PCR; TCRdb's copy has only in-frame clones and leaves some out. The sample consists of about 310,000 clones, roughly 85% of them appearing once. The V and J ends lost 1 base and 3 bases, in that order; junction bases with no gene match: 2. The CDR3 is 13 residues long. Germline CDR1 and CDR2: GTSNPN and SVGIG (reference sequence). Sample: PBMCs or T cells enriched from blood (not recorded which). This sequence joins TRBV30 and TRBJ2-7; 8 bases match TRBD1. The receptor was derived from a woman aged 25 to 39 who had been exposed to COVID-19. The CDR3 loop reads CAWSGTGSYEQYF. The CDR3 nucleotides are TGTGCCTGGAGTGGGACAGGGAGCTACGAGCAGTACTTC.